Presented here are 10 T cell receptor beta chains from one specimen sequenced in a study of Ad26.COV2.S vaccination and SARS-CoV-2 variants. Clones were sequenced by immunoSEQ multiplex PCR, and TCRdb holds only the in-frame ones, with some missing. The data show 430,000 or so clones, 89% seen once. Treatment noted: about 20 received Ad26.COV2.S at low or high dose, single or two shots; about 5 received placebo; per-sample allocation not given. Sample collection was performed on day 63 after the first vaccine or placebo injection. Sequences were derived from peripheral blood, sampled in a trial of Ad26.COV2.S vaccine versus placebo. These receptors all come from a person between 18 and 65 years old who received the Ad26.COV2.S COVID-19 vaccine or a placebo.

The chain recombines TRBV5-8 with TRBJ2-1; 7 nucleotides match TRBD2. After removal of 0 bases from V and 4 bases from J, the junction contained 7 bases not matched to a gene. The CDR3 is made up of 16 amino acids. Germline CDR1 is SGHTS and CDR2 is YDEGEE. DNA for the CDR3: TGTGCCAGCAGCTTGGTGGGCGGGAGAGCTTACAATGAGCAGTTCTTC. Protein sequence: CASSLVGGRAYNEQFF.

The chain uses TRBV2 and TRBJ1-4; the D is unclear. CDR1 and CDR2 (germline): SNHLY, FYNNEI. V was clipped by 8 bases and J by 7 bases, with 20 bases between them. This CDR3 spans 15 amino acids. The CDR3 DNA is TGTGCCAGCGCAAGGATCGGGGATCGGAGTGAAAAACTGTTTTTT. Amino acids: CASARIGDRSEKLFF.

The CDR3 coding sequence is TGTGCCACCGGATTCGCGGCGAACACCGGGGAGCTGTTTTTT. This translates into CATGFAANTGELFF. This sequence joins TRBV19 and TRBJ2-2; no firm D call. This CDR3 has 14 residues. Trimming removed 10 bases at V and 0 bases at J, with 12 bases between. Germline assignment: CDR1 LNHDA and CDR2 SQIVND (reference sequence). Together with reference TRBV19 and TRBJ2-2, the CDR3 gives the full variable domain: DGGITQSPKYLFRKEGQNVTLSCEQNLNHDAMYWYRQDPGQGLRLIYYSQIVNDFQKGDIAEGYSVSREKKESFPLTVTSAQKNPTAFYLCATGFAANTGELFFGEGSRLTVL.

This rearrangement joins TRBV29-1 to TRBJ1-2, with 9 bases that match TRBD1. The CDR3 is made up of 14 amino acids. The junction had 13 bases not matched to a gene; V was cut back by 7 bases and J by 7 bases. The V gene's germline CDR1 is SQVTM and CDR2 ANQGSEA. CDR3 region: CSAGIGQGRSGYTF. The CDR3 nucleotides are TGCAGCGCCGGTATAGGACAGGGGAGAAGTGGCTACACCTTC.

This chain joins TRBV11-2 and TRBJ2-7, with D uncertain. Trimming removed 3 bases from V and 3 bases from J, with 12 bases in between. CDR3 length: 14 residues. In germline, CDR1 is SGHAT, CDR2 FQNNGV. CDR3 loop: CASSFGGGDYEQYV. CDR3 sequence (DNA): TGTGCCAGCAGCTTTGGTGGCGGTGACTACGAGCAGTACGTC.

V and J are TRBV4-3 and TRBJ2-2, with D unresolved. This CDR3 is built from 17 residues. The ends were cut back, 5 bases at V and 3 bases at J, with 19 bases in the middle. CDR1 is LGHNA and CDR2 is YSLEER in the germline V gene. The CDR3 reads CASSSPGYSPYTGELFF. CDR3 nucleotide sequence: TGCGCCAGCAGCTCCCCAGGTTACTCGCCGTACACCGGGGAGCTGTTTTTT.

This clone has a single count. The J gene is TRBJ1-6, the V gene TRBV4-1, with TRBD1 as a possible D gene (5 bases). The germline V and J ends were trimmed by 3 bases and 7 bases, with 13 bases remaining between them. The V gene's germline CDR1 is MGHRA and CDR2 YSYEKL. This CDR3 contains 15 residues. The CDR3 region has the DNA TGCGCCAGCAGCCAGGGGCCGTTACCAAATTCACCCCTCCACTTT. Amino acids: CASSQGPLPNSPLHF.

Comments on this clone: Other DNA sequences of this sample code for an identical CDR3. This chain links TRBV7-2 with TRBJ1-1, with D possibly TRBD1 on 5 matching bases. Germline assignment: CDR1 SGHTA and CDR2 FQGNSA. The CDR3 contains 14 residues. V was cut by 3 bases and J by 4 bases, with 12 bases left in between. In nucleotides, the CDR3 is TGTGCCAGCAGCTTGCAGGGCGGGGGCACTGAAGCTTTCTTT. It codes for CASSLQGGGTEAFF.

V and J are TRBV5-4 and TRBJ2-5; maybe TRBD2 (5 bases). This CDR3 contains 14 residues. Looked up from germline, CDR1 is SGHNT and CDR2 is YYREEE (reference sequence). With 3 bases removed from V and 5 bases from J, the gap between germline ends came to 14 bases. This CDR3 reads CASSSLALEETQYF. For the CDR3, the DNA is TGTGCCAGCAGCTCCTTAGCGTTGGAGGAGACCCAGTACTTC.

The rearrangement uses TRBV18 and TRBJ2-2; 7 bases line up with TRBD2. Trimming took 10 bases from V and 2 from J; bases not matched to a gene: 7. In germline, CDR1 is KGHSH, CDR2 LQKENI. The CDR3 totals 14 residues. In nucleotides, the CDR3 is TGTGCCACCTCGCGGGGGACTAACACCGGGGAGCTGTTTTTT. This encodes CATSRGTNTGELFF.